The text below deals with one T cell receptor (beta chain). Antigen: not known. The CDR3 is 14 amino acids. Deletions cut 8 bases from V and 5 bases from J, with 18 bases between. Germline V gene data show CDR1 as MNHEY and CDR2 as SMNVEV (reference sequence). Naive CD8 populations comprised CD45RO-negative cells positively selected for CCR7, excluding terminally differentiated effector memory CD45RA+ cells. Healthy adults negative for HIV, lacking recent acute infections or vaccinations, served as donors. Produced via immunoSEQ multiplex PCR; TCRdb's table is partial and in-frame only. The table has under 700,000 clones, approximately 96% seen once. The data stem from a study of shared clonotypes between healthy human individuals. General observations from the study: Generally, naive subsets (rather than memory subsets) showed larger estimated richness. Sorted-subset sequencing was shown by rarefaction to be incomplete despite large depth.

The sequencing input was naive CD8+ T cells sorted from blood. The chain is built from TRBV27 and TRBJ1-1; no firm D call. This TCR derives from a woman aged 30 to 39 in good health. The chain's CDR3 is CASEARAGLTEAFF. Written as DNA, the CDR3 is TGTGCCAGCGAGGCGAGGGCTGGTTTGACTGAAGCTTTCTTT.